Sequencing of this T cell receptor (beta chain) was carried out in a study of blood T cell repertoires in COVID-19. The data were produced by immunoSEQ multiplex PCR, yet TCRdb's version contains in-frame clones alone and is incomplete. This sample yields 350,000 to 400,000 clones, of which roughly 86% are seen a single time; 1.5% to 2% belongs to the top ten. There are 13 residues in the CDR3. V was cut by 7 bases and J by 7 bases, with 14 bases left in between. This sequence joins TRBV12-3 or TRBV12-4 and TRBJ2-1; TRBD1 is a possible D gene (5 bases). What was sequenced was PBMCs or T cells enriched from blood (not recorded which). This TCR was recovered from a woman in her 30s who had recovered from COVID-19. Here the CDR3 DNA reads TGTGCCAGCATCTTAGGCCCAGGGAATGAGCAGTTCTTC. Translated: CASILGPGNEQFF.